This T cell receptor (beta chain) was recovered during a study of T-cell reconstitution after alpha-beta-depleted transplantation in children. As to this clonotype: Its specificity is unknown.

Unique molecular identifiers were incorporated when the TCRbeta library was constructed. TCRdb re-derived calls from the PCR reads in MiXCR, one entry per CDR3 protein. The profile shows about 540,000 distinct CDR3 sequences, over 20% of them singletons. Study-level findings and limits: In patients about two months after transplant, alpha-beta T cells reportedly arose from several hundred expanded graft clones. Surviving recipient cells, namely T cells and thymic progenitors, were the source of high day-60 TCRbeta diversity in some patients. Among T cells one year after transplant, newly produced cells accounted for most counts and diversity.

CDR3 length: 14 amino acids. Trimming removed 3 bases from V and 9 bases from J; junction bases left unmatched: 6. Germline V gene data show CDR1 as MNHEY and CDR2 as SMNVEV (reference sequence). The chain combines TRBV27 with TRBJ2-1; TRBD1 matches at 9 bases. This clonotype originated in a boy in the first two years of life with Wiskott-Aldrich syndrome, due to receive a stem cell transplant. This specimen consisted of PBMCs, obtained before TCRalphabeta/CD19-depleted stem cell transplant. DNA of the CDR3: TGTGCCAGCAGTTTCGCACAGGGGGCGCGTGAGCAGTTCTTC. Protein product: CASSFAQGAREQFF.